These 11 T cell receptor beta chains share one sample of origin, sequenced in a study of T cell changes during pregnancy in multiple sclerosis. Profiled with immunoSEQ multiplex PCR; TCRdb holds only in-frame clones, not every one. The sample lists around 84,000 clones, 94% seen once, with about 0.94% in the top ten. Specimen: peripheral blood, collected in the second trimester of pregnancy. These receptors all stem from a female donor in good health, enrolled as a control in a pregnancy study.

V usage is TRBV7-9 and J usage is TRBJ2-7; 12 bases are a match to TRBD1. V lost 5 bases and J lost 3; bases outside the gene matches: 11. Germline CDR1 reads SEHNR; CDR2 reads FQNEAQ (reference sequence). The CDR3 contains 17 residues. CDR3 bases: TGTGCCAGCAGCCGAGGTCCGGGACAGGGGGCGGGCTACGAGCAGTACTTC. As protein: CASSRGPGQGAGYEQYF.

The V gene is TRBV2, the J gene TRBJ2-7; D is ambiguous. Germline V lookup: CDR1 SNHLY, CDR2 FYNNEI. The V end lost 7 bases, the J end lost 4 bases, and 8 bases lay between the germline ends. There are 11 residues in the CDR3. The CDR3 sequence: CASTAQYEQYF. The CDR3 DNA reads as TGTGCCAGCACGGCACAGTACGAGCAGTACTTC.

The chain joins TRBV5-1 to TRBJ2-7, with a possible D match to TRBD2 (6 bases). V lost 2 bases to trimming and J lost 0 bases, with 18 bases between them. This CDR3 comprises 17 residues. The germline gives CDR1 SGHRS, CDR2 YFSETQ. The CDR3 DNA reads TGCGCCAGCAGCTTAACCTGGGGGGACTGGAGCTCCTACGAGCAGTACTTC. It specifies CASSLTWGDWSSYEQYF.

The chain uses TRBV5-1 and TRBJ1-2; the D is unclear. This CDR3 contains 14 residues. Germline values: CDR1 SGHRS, CDR2 YFSETQ. The V gene lost 0 bases and the J gene lost 0 bases, with 6 bases spanning the gap. The CDR3: CASSLERANYGYTF. The CDR3 bases are TGCGCCAGCAGCTTGGAGAGAGCTAACTATGGCTACACCTTC.

The V gene is TRBV6-1, the J gene TRBJ2-7, with a tentative D call TRBD1 (7 bases). CDR3 size: 15 residues. Germline CDR1 MNHNS, CDR2 SASEGT. Trimming took 4 bases from V and 2 from J, leaving 15 bases between them. The chain's CDR3 is CASSGKGGTAYEQYF. The CDR3 DNA follows: TGTGCCAGCAGTGGGAAAGGGGGGACAGCCTACGAGCAGTACTTC.

This chain links TRBV19 with TRBJ2-2; D remains ambiguous. Trimming took off 3 bases at V and 1 base at J, with 9 bases between the two ends. CDR1 LNHDA and CDR2 SQIVND come from the germline V gene (reference sequence). The CDR3 covers 15 residues. CDR3 protein: CASSILRMNTGELFF. DNA of the CDR3: TGTGCCAGTAGTATTCTGCGGATGAACACCGGGGAGCTGTTTTTT.

The chain combines TRBV19 with TRBJ2-5; 10 bases fit TRBD1. Germline values: CDR1 LNHDA, CDR2 SQIVND (reference sequence). The V gene end was trimmed by 5 bases and the J gene end by 4 bases; junction bases not matched to a gene: 4. The CDR3 consists of 14 residues. CDR3 loop: CASSRQGAPETQYF. In DNA, the CDR3 is TGTGCCAGTAGTCGACAGGGGGCCCCAGAGACCCAGTACTTC. The full variable domain, in which reference TRBV19 and TRBJ2-5 provide the parts outside the CDR3, is DGGITQSPKYLFRKEGQNVTLSCEQNLNHDAMYWYRQDPGQGLRLIYYSQIVNDFQKGDIAEGYSVSREKKESFPLTVTSAQKNPTAFYLCASSRQGAPETQYFGPGTRLLVL.

The chain has TRBV14 and TRBJ2-7, with D possibly being TRBD1 (6 bases). V was cut by 6 bases and J by 5 bases, with 17 bases left in between. Germline assignment: CDR1 SGHDN and CDR2 FVKESK. The CDR3 extends over 14 amino acids. The CDR3, as DNA: TGTGCCAGCAGTATGCTACAGGGTAGGAACGAGCAGTACTTC. This translates into CASSMLQGRNEQYF.

J is TRBJ1-5 and V is TRBV28, with 7 bases identical to TRBD1. J lost 3 bases, V lost 6 bases, and 11 bases had no gene match. Germline V gene data show CDR1 as MDHEN and CDR2 as SYDVKM. The CDR3 is made up of 16 amino acids. The CDR3 reads CASRYHTTGANQPQHF. CDR3 in DNA: TGTGCCAGCAGATACCATACTACAGGGGCCAATCAGCCCCAGCATTTT.

The genes are TRBV28 and TRBJ2-7; TRBD1 aligns across 8 bases. V was clipped by 5 bases and J by 4 bases; unmatched bases: 4. The germline CDR1 and CDR2 sequences are MDHEN and SYDVKM. CDR3 size: 13 residues. The CDR3 DNA is TGTGCCAGCAGTACAAGACAGGGGTACGAGCAGTACTTC. Translated: CASSTRQGYEQYF.

The V call is TRBV28, the J call TRBJ2-7, with TRBD1 matching 9 bases. V trimming: 6 bases; J trimming: 6 bases; junction bases outside the gene matches: 12. The CDR3 consists of 15 residues. Germline V lookup: CDR1 MDHEN, CDR2 SYDVKM. CDR3 residues: CASSRDRVLVGEQYF. In DNA form, the CDR3 reads TGTGCCAGCAGCCGGGACAGGGTACTGGTTGGCGAGCAGTACTTC. The variable domain in full, completed from reference TRBV28 and TRBJ2-7, reads DVKVTQSSRYLVKRTGEKVFLECVQDMDHENMFWYRQDPGLGLRLIYFSYDVKMKEKGDIPEGYSVSREKKERFSLILESASTNQTSMYLCASSRDRVLVGEQYFGPGTRLTVT.